The clone carrying this T cell receptor beta chain was found many times. This sample is part of a study of response to subunit inactivated influenza vaccine. After removal of 2 bases from V and 2 bases from J, the junction contained 6 bases not matched to a gene. In germline, CDR1 is MNHEY, CDR2 SVGEGT. The CDR3 is 16 residues long. Each CDR3 protein is one row after TCRdb ran MiXCR on the RT-PCR reads. The data hold 500,000 to 600,000 distinct CDR3 sequences, with about 11% observed a single time. The sequence was collected from a man aged 50-59 years who received an inactivated influenza vaccine. This chain joins TRBV6-2 or TRBV6-3 and TRBJ2-5; 9 bases match TRBD1. This material consisted of PBMCs from blood, taken on the day of vaccination. The CDR3, as DNA: TGTGCCAGCAGTTACGGATCCGGGACAGGGCAAGAGACCCAGTACTTC. Its protein product is CASSYGSGTGQETQYF.